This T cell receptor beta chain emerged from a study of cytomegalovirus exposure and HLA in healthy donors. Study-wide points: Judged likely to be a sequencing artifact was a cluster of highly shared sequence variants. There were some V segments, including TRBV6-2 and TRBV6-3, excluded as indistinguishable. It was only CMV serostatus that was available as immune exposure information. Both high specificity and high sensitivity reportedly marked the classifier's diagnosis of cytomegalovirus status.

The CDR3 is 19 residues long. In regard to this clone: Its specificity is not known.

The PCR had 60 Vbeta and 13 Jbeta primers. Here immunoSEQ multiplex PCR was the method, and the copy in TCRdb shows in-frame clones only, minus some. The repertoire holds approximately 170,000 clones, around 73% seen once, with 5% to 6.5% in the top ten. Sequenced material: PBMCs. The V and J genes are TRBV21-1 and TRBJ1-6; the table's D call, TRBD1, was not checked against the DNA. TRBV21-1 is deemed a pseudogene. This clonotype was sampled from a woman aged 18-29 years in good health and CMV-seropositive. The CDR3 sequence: CASSKGKEQPQGYNSPLHF. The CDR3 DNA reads TGTGCCAGCAGCAAAGGAAAGGAACAGCCTCAGGGGTATAATTCACCCCTCCACTTT.